This T cell receptor beta chain was captured in a study of metastatic and nonmetastatic thyroid tumors. Study summary: Samples came from malignant and benign thyroid patients, and repertoires were compared across blood and tumor or nodule tissue. Whole-study findings and limits: Reportedly, malignant thyroid tumors had significantly higher TCR beta diversity than benign nodules, in blood and tumor.

This clone was seen many times. Its antigen is not identified. Prior to thyroid surgery, none of the patients had received any treatment. CDR3 length: 18 amino acids. Losses at the gene ends were 3 bases for V and 4 bases for J; bases not matched to a gene: 10. Germline-derived CDR1 and CDR2 are SNHLY and FYNNEI. Original methodology: Building a distant-metastasis classifier for papillary thyroid cancer drew on CDR3 differences across clinicopathological groups. TCRdb reanalyzed the PCR reads via MiXCR. The V and J calls reflect TCRdb's pipeline rather than the authors' work. The data hold about 20,000 clones, with about 24% observed a single time.

This chain uses TRBV2 with TRBJ2-3, with 13 positions matching TRBD2. Sequencing was done on a sample of tumor tissue. This clonotype originated in a female donor with papillary thyroid cancer or a benign thyroid nodule (not recorded which). Some clones in this sample may be carry-over from other donors' samples. CDR3 protein: CASSDRLAGGPVPDTQYF. The CDR3 DNA is TGTGCCAGCAGTGACCGACTAGCGGGAGGCCCGGTCCCAGATACGCAGTATTTT. Filled out from reference TRBV2 and TRBJ2-3, the complete variable domain reads EPEVTQTPSHQVTQMGQEVILRCVPISNHLYFYWYRQILGQKVEFLVSFYNNEISEKSEIFDDQFSVERPDGSNFTLKIRSTKLEDSAMYFCASSDRLAGGPVPDTQYFGPGTRLTVL.